This TCR beta chain appears in the sequencing data of a study of cytomegalovirus exposure and HLA in healthy donors. It was with 60 Vbeta and 13 Jbeta primers that the PCR ran. Clones were sequenced by immunoSEQ multiplex PCR, and TCRdb holds only the in-frame ones, with some missing. The sample has some 140,000 clones, and its top ten clones hold about 1.6%. There are 16 residues in the CDR3. Germline lookup yields CDR1 SGHRS and CDR2 YFSETQ. The V end lost 1 base, the J end lost 0 bases, and 12 bases lay between the germline ends. The sequence derives from a woman aged 40 to 50 in good health and CMV-seronegative. The specimen was PBMCs. V and J are TRBV5-1 and TRBJ2-3; D unresolved. CDR3 sequence reads: CASSLLPQLSTDTQYF. The DNA of the CDR3 is TGCGCCAGCAGCTTGTTGCCGCAACTGAGCACAGATACGCAGTATTTT. The entire variable domain, with the rest obtained from reference TRBV5-1 and TRBJ2-3, is as follows: KAGVTQTPRYLIKTRGQQVTLSCSPISGHRSVSWYQQTPGQGLQFLFEYFSETQRNKGNFPGRFSGRQFSNSRSEMNVSTLELGDSALYLCASSLLPQLSTDTQYFGPGTRLTVL.